The 29 T cell receptor beta chains below were found in one sample sequenced in a study of technical replicates of blood from a handful of donors. Sequencing was performed with immunoSEQ multiplex PCR; in TCRdb, only in-frame clones are kept and a portion is missing. The sample includes just over 95,000 clones, almost 96% of them seen just once. The sequencing input was T cells isolated from PBMCs. The source is a human donor in good health.

The chain is built from TRBV29-1 and TRBJ2-1; D might be TRBD1 (6 bases). The V end was cut by 7 bases, the J end by 0 bases, with 13 bases between. The CDR3 length is 14 residues. In germline, CDR1 is SQVTM, CDR2 ANQGSEA. The CDR3, as DNA: TGCAGCGCGGGAACAGGGAGCTCCTACAATGAGCAGTTCTTC. It encodes CSAGTGSSYNEQFF.

The chain has TRBV7-9 and TRBJ2-1; no firm D call. This CDR3 has 13 amino acids. V was trimmed by 3 bases and J by 3 bases, leaving 6 bases between them. Germline values: CDR1 SEHNR, CDR2 FQNEAQ (reference sequence). The CDR3 reads CASSFWSYNEQFF. CDR3 bases: TGTGCCAGCAGCTTTTGGAGCTACAATGAGCAGTTCTTC.

The rearrangement joins TRBV27 to TRBJ2-7; D remains ambiguous. This CDR3 is built from 11 residues. The V gene's germline CDR1 is MNHEY and CDR2 SMNVEV (reference sequence). Trimming stripped 4 bases from V and 3 bases from J, with 4 bases between. The CDR3 spells CASSSNYEQYF. In nucleotides, the CDR3 is TGTGCCAGCAGTTCCAACTACGAGCAGTACTTC.

CDR3 region: CASSAQVGTGVPEAFF. The CDR3 DNA sequence: TGTGCCAGCAGCGCCCAAGTTGGGACAGGGGTACCTGAAGCTTTCTTT. This rearrangement joins TRBV14 to TRBJ1-1, with TRBD1 matching 10 bases. Germline CDR1 and CDR2: SGHDN and FVKESK. Trimming at V came to 5 bases and at J to 6 bases, leaving 12 bases not matched to a gene. This CDR3 comprises 16 residues.

The CDR3 sequence: CASSLAGGAGNIQYF. The CDR3 coding sequence is TGTGCCAGCAGCTTAGCGGGGGGGGCAGGGAACATTCAGTACTTC. The gene calls are TRBV7-8 and TRBJ2-4; TRBD2 might be the D (7 bases). V lost 0 bases and J lost 7, with 13 bases in between. CDR3 length: 15 amino acids. Germline-derived CDR1 and CDR2 are SGHVS and FQNEAQ.

The CDR3 protein is CASSDPPGTLWGGGNTIYF. CDR3 DNA sequence: TGTGCCAGCAGTGACCCCCCTGGCACCTTATGGGGAGGTGGAAACACCATATATTTT. The chain uses TRBV6-4 and TRBJ1-3; D unclear. There are 19 residues in the CDR3. Germline assignment: CDR1 MRHNA and CDR2 SNTAGT. The V gene lost 2 bases and the J gene lost 3 bases, with 23 bases spanning the gap.

The CDR3 DNA follows: TGTGCCAGCAGTGAAGGGTGGGCTTGGGACAGGGTCCAATACACCTTC. Protein sequence: CASSEGWAWDRVQYTF. This rearrangement joins TRBV6-1 to TRBJ1-2; TRBD1 matches at 9 bases. Germline assignment: CDR1 MNHNS and CDR2 SASEGT. The J segment lost 11 bases and the V segment lost 1 base, leaving 14 bases of the junction unmatched. CDR3 size: 16 residues.

The genes are TRBV5-1 and TRBJ1-1, with 7 bases aligning to TRBD1. The ends lost 2 bases at V and 5 bases at J; junction bases unmatched: 6. This CDR3 region has 14 residues. Germline V CDR1 and CDR2: SGHRS, YFSETQ. CDR3 sequence reads: CASSFRDSGTEAFF. The DNA for the CDR3 is TGCGCCAGCAGCTTCCGGGACAGTGGGACTGAAGCTTTCTTT.

The chain combines TRBV28 with TRBJ1-2, with 9 bases matching TRBD1. Germline CDR1 and CDR2: MDHEN and SYDVKM. Trimming at V came to 6 bases and at J to 4 bases, leaving 12 bases not matched to a gene. The CDR3 consists of 16 residues. CDR3: CASSSSATGGAYGYTF. CDR3 nucleotide sequence: TGTGCCAGCAGCTCATCTGCGACAGGGGGGGCCTATGGCTACACCTTC.

As regards this clone: Other DNA variants within this sample encode the same CDR3. The chain recombines TRBV5-1 with TRBJ2-2; D not certain. The V end lost 4 bases, the J end lost 2 bases, and 3 bases lay between the germline ends. This CDR3 is 12 amino acids long. CDR1 SGHRS and CDR2 YFSETQ come from the germline V gene. This chain's CDR3 is CASSLNTGELFF. In DNA form, the CDR3 reads TGCGCCAGCAGCCTTAACACCGGGGAGCTGTTTTTT.

The rearrangement links TRBV27 to TRBJ1-1; D gene ambiguous. Germline values: CDR1 MNHEY, CDR2 SMNVEV (reference sequence). The CDR3 loop spans 13 amino acids. V lost 6 bases and J 4 bases, leaving 12 bases between the germline ends. CDR3 sequence reads: CASSLRPITEAFF. The CDR3 DNA reads TGTGCCAGCAGCTTACGTCCTATCACTGAAGCTTTCTTT.

The V and J genes are TRBV28 and TRBJ2-5, with 8 bases lining up with TRBD1. The V and J ends lost 5 bases and 2 bases, in that order; junction bases with no gene match: 4. The germline CDR1 and CDR2 sequences are MDHEN and SYDVKM. The CDR3 has 14 residues. The CDR3 coding sequence is TGTGCCAGCAGTCCAGGGGGCAATCAAGAGACCCAGTACTTC. This gives the protein CASSPGGNQETQYF.

The rearrangement uses TRBV15 and TRBJ1-5, with TRBD1 matching over 12 bases. Germline loops: CDR1 LNHNV, CDR2 YYDKDF (reference sequence). After removal of 3 bases from V and 7 bases from J, the junction contained 10 bases not matched to a gene. This CDR3 contains 17 residues. The CDR3 bases are TGTGCCACCAGCAGGGGTTGGGGGACAGGGGGCGAACAGCCCCAGCATTTT. It codes for CATSRGWGTGGEQPQHF.

V gene TRBV5-4 combines with J gene TRBJ2-2, with 7 bases lining up with TRBD1. The J segment lost 6 bases and the V segment lost 0 bases, leaving 2 bases of the junction unmatched. Germline V gene lookup returns CDR1 SGHNT and CDR2 YYREEE (reference sequence). The CDR3 sequence is 14 residues long. CDR3 region: CASSLVQGAGELFF. CDR3 nucleotide sequence: TGTGCCAGCAGCTTGGTCCAGGGGGCCGGGGAGCTGTTTTTT.

This sequence joins TRBV2 and TRBJ2-1; 12 bases align to TRBD2. CDR1 SNHLY and CDR2 FYNNEI come from the germline V gene. CDR3 length: 18 amino acids. J gave up 5 bases and V 6 bases, and 14 bases lay outside the gene matches. The CDR3 loop reads CASRGRGASGRANNEQFF. CDR3 sequence (DNA): TGTGCCAGCAGGGGCAGGGGCGCTAGCGGGAGGGCCAACAATGAGCAGTTCTTC. Based on the CDR3 plus reference TRBV2 and TRBJ2-1, the full variable domain is EPEVTQTPSHQVTQMGQEVILRCVPISNHLYFYWYRQILGQKVEFLVSFYNNEISEKSEIFDDQFSVERPDGSNFTLKIRSTKLEDSAMYFCASRGRGASGRANNEQFFGPGTRLTVL.

The rearrangement links TRBV23-1 to TRBJ2-7; 8 nucleotides agree with TRBD1. TRBV23-1 is an ORF for which the function is uncertain. The ends lost 6 bases at V and 0 bases at J; junction bases unmatched: 4. This CDR3 is 14 amino acids long. Written as DNA, the CDR3 is TGCGCCAGCAGCACAGGGGGACTCTCCTACGAGCAGTACTTC. Residues: CASSTGGLSYEQYF.

This chain links TRBV5-1 with TRBJ2-5; TRBD2 matches 7 bases. This CDR3 region has 17 residues. The germline gives CDR1 SGHRS, CDR2 YFSETQ. Unmatched junction bases numbered 20, after V lost 7 bases and J lost 5 bases. The DNA of the CDR3 is TGCGCCAGCGGCGAATTGGTGAGCGGGGCCTTCGGGGAGACCCAGTACTTC. Protein product: CASGELVSGAFGETQYF.

The rearrangement uses TRBV2 and TRBJ2-2; D not certain. Germline CDR1 reads SNHLY; CDR2 reads FYNNEI. CDR3 size: 14 residues. The V and J ends lost 8 bases and 0 bases respectively, with 10 bases between them. In DNA, the CDR3 is TGTGCCAGCTTCTTCTTTCCGAACACCGGGGAGCTGTTTTTT. This encodes CASFFFPNTGELFF.

About this clone: The junction differs from germline at one of its ends, possibly a read error. CDR3 sequence (DNA): TGTGCTAGCAGCTTAGTAGGGGGGGGGACAGATACGCAGTATTTT. This translates into CASSLVGGGTDTQYF. The chain links TRBV7-7 to TRBJ2-3, with D maybe TRBD2 (7 bases). Germline assignment: CDR1 SSHAT and CDR2 FNYEAQ (reference sequence). This CDR3 comprises 15 residues.

CDR3 amino acids: CATEGQKKGYTF. The CDR3 coding sequence is TGTGCCACCGAAGGACAGAAGAAGGGCTACACCTTC. V usage is TRBV28 and J usage is TRBJ1-2, with D maybe TRBD1 (6 bases). CDR1 and CDR2 (germline): MDHEN, SYDVKM. The CDR3 totals 12 residues. Trimming took 10 bases from V and 8 from J, leaving 17 bases between them.

This clone was detected only once. The V call is TRBV5-1, the J call TRBJ1-3, with D hard to call. Germline V lookup: CDR1 SGHRS, CDR2 YFSETQ. Trimming removed 2 bases at V and 4 bases at J, with 7 bases between. The CDR3 runs 13 residues. CDR3: CASSFRGGNTIYF. In DNA form, the CDR3 reads TGCGCCAGCAGCTTTCGGGGAGGAAACACCATATATTTT.

This chain uses TRBV27 with TRBJ2-7; 8 bases are a match to TRBD1. CDR3 length: 15 residues. J gave up 1 base and V 1 base, and 3 bases lay outside the gene matches. Germline V gene data show CDR1 as MNHEY and CDR2 as SMNVEV (reference sequence). Here the CDR3 reads CASSLLDRDSYEQYF. Written as DNA, the CDR3 is TGTGCCAGCAGTTTATTGGACAGGGATTCCTACGAGCAGTACTTC.

The chain couples TRBV7-9 to TRBJ2-2, with a possible D match to TRBD1 (5 bases). Germline V lookup: CDR1 SEHNR, CDR2 FQNEAQ (reference sequence). The CDR3 totals 16 residues. The V and J ends lost 0 bases and 3 bases respectively, with 11 bases between them. This CDR3 reads CASSLAGVSDTGELFF. The CDR3 coding sequence is TGTGCCAGCAGCTTAGCAGGGGTGTCCGACACCGGGGAGCTGTTTTTT.

This chain joins TRBV6-1 and TRBJ1-5, with D tentatively TRBD1 (6 bases). The CDR3 totals 18 residues. The V gene's germline CDR1 is MNHNS and CDR2 SASEGT. V lost 3 bases and J lost 2, with 20 bases in between. CDR3 nucleotide sequence: TGTGCCAGCAGTGAGGTACCCATCACAGGGAAGGGCAATCAGCCCCAGCATTTT. Translated: CASSEVPITGKGNQPQHF.

The chain joins TRBV10-3 to TRBJ2-1; 7 bases agree with TRBD1. This CDR3 comprises 14 residues. V lost 10 bases to trimming and J lost 5 bases; unmatched junction nucleotides: 11. CDR1 and CDR2 (germline): ENHRY, SYGVKD. The CDR3 region has the DNA TGTGCCAGCCACCGGGACAGCTTTGACAATGAGCAGTTCTTC. It translates to CASHRDSFDNEQFF.

V usage is TRBV5-1 and J usage is TRBJ2-1; D remains ambiguous. V lost 4 bases and J lost 0, with 17 bases in between. This CDR3 contains 17 residues. Germline V gene data show CDR1 as SGHRS and CDR2 as YFSETQ. In nucleotides, the CDR3 is TGCGCCAGCAGCCGACGTGGCGGTCCCGGCTCCTACAATGAGCAGTTCTTC. Translating it yields CASSRRGGPGSYNEQFF.

The chain links TRBV25-1 to TRBJ1-1; unclear D gene. CDR3 length equals 14 residues. V lost 3 bases and J 0 bases, leaving 8 bases between the germline ends. Germline CDR1 MGHDK, CDR2 SYGVNS. The chain's CDR3 is CASSDPRMNTEAFF. The CDR3 coding sequence is TGTGCCAGCAGTGACCCCAGAATGAACACTGAAGCTTTCTTT.

The V gene is TRBV28, the J gene TRBJ1-1; 10 positions agree with TRBD1. In germline, CDR1 is MDHEN, CDR2 SYDVKM. With V trimmed by 5 bases and J by 3 bases, 3 bases remained unmatched. This CDR3 has 14 amino acids. CDR3 sequence reads: CASSAGQGDTEAFF. The CDR3 region has the DNA TGTGCCAGCAGTGCCGGACAGGGGGACACTGAAGCTTTCTTT.

CDR3 region: CASRSTNPISYEQYF. DNA for the CDR3: TGTGCCAGTAGGAGTACTAACCCGATCTCCTACGAGCAGTACTTC. The V call is TRBV19, the J call TRBJ2-7; no firm D call. The V end lost 6 bases, the J end lost 0 bases, and 15 bases lay between the germline ends. The CDR3 is made up of 15 amino acids. CDR1 is LNHDA, CDR2 SQIVND, per germline (reference sequence).